This TCR beta chain was found in a study of identical twins. This clonotype appeared a few times. Antigen: not known. The CDR3 has 18 residues. V lost 0 bases and J lost 4; bases outside the gene matches: 15. Germline assignment: CDR1 SGHDT and CDR2 YYEEEE. Study-wide results and caveats: Beta clonotypes that were abundant in cord blood contained fewer insertions, a pattern absent from memory repertoires.

Each CDR3 protein gets one entry after TCRdb re-called the 5' RACE reads with MiXCR. Of hundreds of thousands of distinct CDR3 sequences listed, 15% to 20% were seen once; the top ten hold about 12%. These records were also assigned to another study, of T cells expressing NK-cell markers. That paper states: Just one sequenced donor of eight was HCMV-seronegative, while seven were seropositive. Several of the experiments relied on an anti-gamma-delta TCR antibody so that only alpha-beta TCR T cells were sorted. Four of the donors also had these clonotypes leading their CD3+CD56-NKG2C+ fraction.

V and J are TRBV5-6 and TRBJ1-2, with 7 positions matching TRBD1. This receptor was obtained from a woman younger than 30 in good health. The sample consisted of PBMCs. The CDR3 coding sequence is TGTGCCAGCAGCTTGGCCCGTAGGAAAGCAGGGGGATTCTATGGCTACACCTTC. Translation gives CASSLARRKAGGFYGYTF.